These T cell receptor beta chains were read from a single sample in a study of blood T cells in healthy people across ages. TCRdb independently ran MiXCR on the 5' RACE reads; one entry per CDR3 protein. Of some 900,000 distinct CDR3 sequences listed, under 30% are singletons. Sequenced: blood. The receptors were gathered from a woman of 80 years or more in good health. The CDR3 runs from the conserved cysteine through the conserved F or W. A D gene is named only where the DNA matches it firmly. Size is omitted from some rows. Given values are once, few, many or a class for expanded clones.

V gene	clone size	J gene	D gene	CDR3 protein	CDR3 DNA
TRBV7-9	many	TRBJ2-3	-	CASSRFAGRRPDTQYF	TGTGCCAGCAGCCGATTCGCGGGGAGACGCCCAGATACGCAGTATTTT
TRBV5-1	many	TRBJ2-4	-	CASRSWDGSNIQYF	TGCGCCAGCAGGTCCTGGGACGGTTCAAACATTCAGTACTTC
TRBV27	-	TRBJ1-6	-	CASSFSGGNSPPHF	TGTGCCAGCAGTTTCTCTGGGGGAAATTCACCCCCCCACTTT
TRBV27	-	TRBJ1-5	TRBD1	CASSQDRINQPQHF	TGTGCCAGCAGTCAGGACAGGATCAATCAGCCCCAGCATTTT
TRBV7-2	many	TRBJ2-1	-	CASLSGTPPYNEQFF	TGTGCCAGCCTATCCGGGACTCCCCCCTACAATGAGCAGTTCTTC
TRBV29-1	-	TRBJ2-1	-	CSVADGSWRLSGNEQFF	TGCAGCGTTGCCGACGGGAGCTGGCGGTTATCAGGCAATGAGCAGTTCTTC
TRBV6-5	few	TRBJ1-5	TRBD1	CASARGLAYSNQPQHF	TGTGCCAGCGCCAGGGGGCTTGCATATAGCAATCAGCCCCAGCATTTT
TRBV7-8	many	TRBJ2-7	-	CASSLVAREGDSYEQYF	TGTGCCAGCAGCTTAGTTGCGAGAGAGGGAGACTCCTACGAGCAGTACTTC
TRBV27	many	TRBJ1-2	-	CASSLYRVESNYGYTF	TGTGCCAGCAGTTTGTACAGGGTAGAGTCGAACTATGGCTACACCTTC
TRBV12-3/TRBV12-4	-	TRBJ1-2	TRBD1	CASSSTGTGDYTF	TGTGCCAGCAGTTCCACCGGGACAGGGGACTACACCTTC
TRBV20-1	-	TRBJ2-1	-	CSAGREGLSYNEQFF	TGCAGTGCGGGGCGAGAAGGTCTGTCCTACAATGAGCAGTTCTTC
TRBV2	few	TRBJ2-5	-	CASSEVTGWETQYF	TGTGCCAGCAGTGAGGTTACAGGGTGGGAGACCCAGTACTTC
TRBV5-1	many	TRBJ2-5	TRBD2	CASSTLTSGGPTETQYF	TGCGCCAGCAGCACCTTGACTAGCGGGGGGCCAACGGAGACCCAGTACTTC
TRBV12-3/TRBV12-4	few	TRBJ2-3	-	CASSFGGRADTQYF	TGTGCCAGCAGTTTTGGAGGAAGAGCAGATACGCAGTATTTT
TRBV27	few	TRBJ1-5	-	CASSLSWGKFGNQPQHF	TGTGCCAGCAGTTTATCGTGGGGGAAATTTGGCAATCAGCCCCAGCATTTT
TRBV5-1	-	TRBJ1-4	-	CASSLVLGSNEKLFF	TGCGCCAGCAGCTTGGTACTGGGCTCTAATGAAAAACTGTTTTTT
TRBV20-1	many	TRBJ2-5	-	CSASPTSRGGETQYF	TGCAGTGCTAGTCCCACATCCAGGGGTGGGGAGACCCAGTACTTC
TRBV6-2/TRBV6-3	few	TRBJ1-2	-	CASSYSGGQRNYGYTF	TGTGCCAGCAGTTACTCGGGAGGGCAGCGCAACTATGGCTACACCTTC
TRBV3-1	many	TRBJ2-5	-	CASSHRAVRGETQYF	TGTGCCAGCAGTCATCGCGCCGTAAGGGGAGAGACCCAGTACTTC
TRBV20-1	many	TRBJ2-1	-	CSAPRSRGVIYNEQFF	TGCAGTGCCCCTAGGAGTAGGGGGGTGATCTACAATGAGCAGTTCTTC
TRBV7-9	many	TRBJ2-1	TRBD1	CASSPTQGASNEQFF	TGTGCCAGCAGCCCAACACAGGGGGCAAGCAATGAGCAGTTCTTC
TRBV12-3/TRBV12-4	few	TRBJ1-2	TRBD1	CASSGSGGFGYTF	TGTGCCAGCAGTGGGTCAGGGGGCTTTGGCTACACCTTC
TRBV12-3/TRBV12-4	few	TRBJ2-2	-	CASSIPGRMNTGELFF	TGTGCCAGCAGTATTCCGGGACGGATGAACACCGGGGAGCTGTTTTTT
TRBV25-1	many	TRBJ2-1	-	CASSEQFEQFF	TGTGCCAGCAGTGAGCAGTTTGAGCAGTTCTTC
TRBV11-2	many	TRBJ2-7	-	CASSSDPSDEQYF	TGTGCCAGCAGCTCTGACCCCTCGGACGAGCAGTACTTC
TRBV30	-	TRBJ1-1	-	CAWSVLGGHSVNTEAFF	TGTGCCTGGAGTGTACTCGGGGGACATTCCGTTAACACTGAAGCTTTCTTT
TRBV20-1	many	TRBJ2-3	TRBD1	CSARGQLIQYF	TGCAGTGCAAGGGGACAGCTAATACAGTATTTT
TRBV4-3	many	TRBJ1-2	-	CASSQEYRDYGYTF	TGCGCCAGCAGCCAAGAATACCGGGACTATGGCTACACCTTC
TRBV5-4	many	TRBJ2-6	-	CASSQGSSSGANVLTF	TGTGCCAGCAGCCAGGGATCCAGCTCTGGGGCCAACGTCCTGACTTTC
TRBV5-1	many	TRBJ2-5	-	CASARESGPQYF	TGCGCCAGCGCCAGGGAATCGGGACCGCAGTACTTC
TRBV20-1	few	TRBJ1-2	-	CSATRGGWVTGYTF	TGCAGTGCCACAAGAGGGGGATGGGTCACAGGCTACACCTTC
TRBV7-2	-	TRBJ2-2	TRBD2	CASSSSGGGYTGELFF	TGTGCCAGCAGCTCTAGCGGGGGCGGATACACCGGGGAGCTGTTTTTT
TRBV6-2/TRBV6-3	few	TRBJ1-1	-	CASSYRGSWDTEAFF	TGTGCCAGCAGTTACCGTGGCAGTTGGGACACTGAAGCTTTCTTT
TRBV25-1	-	TRBJ1-1	-	CASSEGKGIEAFF	TGTGCCAGCAGTGAAGGAAAGGGGATTGAAGCTTTCTTT
TRBV11-2	-	TRBJ1-2	-	CASRTTEAYGYTF	TGTGCCAGCAGAACGACAGAAGCCTATGGCTACACCTTC
TRBV19	-	TRBJ2-1	TRBD2	CATESGGAYNEQFF	TGTGCCACCGAGAGCGGGGGCGCCTACAATGAGCAGTTCTTC
TRBV6-2/TRBV6-3	-	TRBJ2-5	TRBD1	CASSTGGPQETQYF	TGTGCCAGCTCTACAGGGGGACCGCAAGAGACCCAGTACTTC
TRBV20-1	-	TRBJ2-1	TRBD1	CSANRGPISYNEQFF	TGCAGTGCTAACAGGGGTCCGATCTCCTACAATGAGCAGTTCTTC
TRBV27	few	TRBJ2-7	TRBD1	CASSARIQGAGGEQYF	TGTGCCAGCAGTGCGCGGATACAGGGGGCGGGCGGCGAGCAGTACTTC
TRBV20-1	many	TRBJ1-1	-	CSVRRNTEAFF	TGCAGTGTTCGGAGGAACACTGAAGCTTTCTTT
TRBV27	-	TRBJ2-7	TRBD1	CASSFSGQAYSYEQYF	TGTGCCAGCAGTTTTTCGGGACAGGCATACTCCTACGAGCAGTACTTC
TRBV2	-	TRBJ2-6	-	CASWPGARSGANVLTF	TGTGCCAGCTGGCCGGGGGCGCGGTCTGGGGCCAACGTCCTGACTTTC
TRBV20-1	many	TRBJ1-2	TRBD1	CSAPPLKPGGLYGYTF	TGCAGTGCTCCCCCCCTTAAGCCAGGGGGTCTCTATGGCTACACCTTC
TRBV20-1	many	TRBJ2-1	TRBD2	CSARSILAATDNEQFF	TGCAGTGCTAGATCGATACTAGCGGCCACTGACAATGAGCAGTTCTTC
TRBV20-1	few	TRBJ2-1	TRBD1	CSAEKGQGVRPRSYNEQFF	TGCAGTGCTGAAAAAGGACAGGGGGTCCGTCCTCGCTCCTACAATGAGCAGTTCTTC
TRBV11-2	once	TRBJ2-7	TRBD2	CASSLRDGLAYEQYF	TGTGCCAGCAGCTTACGGGATGGACTAGCCTACGAGCAGTACTTC
TRBV7-2	many	TRBJ2-1	TRBD2	CASSLVWGGTSAYNEQFF	TGTGCCAGCAGCTTAGTATGGGGGGGGACCTCCGCCTACAATGAGCAGTTCTTC
TRBV4-3	many	TRBJ1-2	TRBD1	CASSQGQGGIYGYTF	TGCGCCAGCAGCCAAGGACAGGGCGGAATCTATGGCTACACCTTC
TRBV27	many	TRBJ2-7	TRBD1	CASSWTGGASYEQYF	TGTGCCAGCAGTTGGACAGGGGGCGCCTCCTACGAGCAGTACTTC
TRBV7-2	many	TRBJ1-1	-	CASSPGHRTEAFF	TGTGCCAGCAGCCCTGGCCACCGCACTGAAGCTTTCTTT
TRBV7-2	few	TRBJ1-5	TRBD1	CASSGDRAGNQPQHF	TGTGCCAGCAGCGGCGACAGGGCGGGCAATCAGCCCCAGCATTTT
TRBV12-3/TRBV12-4	-	TRBJ1-4	-	CASSLGLREKLFF	TGTGCCAGCAGTTTAGGGTTACGTGAAAAACTGTTTTTT
TRBV7-7	-	TRBJ2-5	-	CASSLAGVEPQYF	TGTGCTAGCAGCTTAGCAGGGGTGGAGCCCCAGTACTTC
TRBV14	-	TRBJ2-5	-	CASSQERSQYF	TGTGCCAGCAGCCAAGAAAGGTCCCAGTACTTC
TRBV12-3/TRBV12-4	-	TRBJ1-6	-	CASSLGTVPLHF	TGTGCCAGCAGTCTCGGGACCGTTCCCCTCCACTTT
TRBV7-2	many	TRBJ2-1	TRBD2	CASSLDGGAYNEQFF	TGTGCCAGCAGCTTAGACGGGGGGGCCTACAATGAGCAGTTCTTC